These 7 T cell receptor beta chains were sequenced from one sample in a study of cytomegalovirus exposure and HLA in healthy donors. This PCR relied on a set of 60 Vbeta primers and 13 Jbeta primers. Repertoires were generated with immunoSEQ multiplex PCR, while TCRdb's copy carries only in-frame clones and drops some. Here the sample spans 150,000 to 200,000 clones, roughly 77% being singletons. The sequenced sample was PBMCs. The receptor set was obtained from a woman aged 45-59 years in good health and CMV-seronegative.

This clone was detected once. The gene calls are TRBV2 and TRBJ1-2; TRBD1 is a possible D gene (5 bases). This CDR3 comprises 12 residues. The germline CDR1 and CDR2 sequences are SNHLY and FYNNEI. V dropped 4 bases and J dropped 7 bases, with 10 bases sitting between them. DNA for the CDR3: TGTGCCAGCAGTGGTCCGGGGGGTGGCTACACCTTC. Amino acid sequence: CASSGPGGGYTF.

The chain is built from TRBV7-3 and TRBJ2-1; D call uncertain. V was shortened by 1 base and J by 0 bases, with 10 bases between the two germline ends. Germline loops: CDR1 SGHTA, CDR2 FQGTGA. The CDR3 spans 16 residues. The CDR3 coding sequence is TGTGCCAGCAGCTTAATTCCAGCGAGCTCCTACAATGAGCAGTTCTTC. This translates into CASSLIPASSYNEQFF.

This chain joins TRBV29-1 and TRBJ2-5, with D perhaps matching TRBD1 (6 bases). The end of the DNA fits TRBJ2-7 better, so the J call may be wrong. CDR1 and CDR2 from the germline V gene are SQVTM and ANQGSEA. There are 12 residues in the CDR3. The CDR3 region has the DNA TGCAGTGCGGCAGGGGATAGCTACGAGCAGTACTTC. It is translated as CSAAGDSYEQYF.

V is TRBV5-1 and J is TRBJ1-2; weak D call: TRBD1 (6 bases). CDR1 SGHRS and CDR2 YFSETQ come from the germline V gene. The CDR3 has 18 amino acids. Trimming took off 3 bases at V and 9 bases at J, with 30 bases between the two ends. The CDR3 coding sequence is TGCGCCAGCAGCTCCGACCCTCGGGGGGCCAAGCAGTCCCAGAGCTACACCTTC. Protein: CASSSDPRGAKQSQSYTF.

The rearrangement uses TRBV7-9 and TRBJ1-1; 9 bases align to TRBD1. This CDR3 region has 16 residues. Germline-derived CDR1 and CDR2 are SEHNR and FQNEAQ (reference sequence). The V and J ends lost 5 bases and 1 base, in that order; junction bases with no gene match: 8. The CDR3 reads CASSPSGQGTNTEAFF. Written as DNA, the CDR3 is TGTGCCAGCAGCCCATCCGGACAGGGGACGAACACTGAAGCTTTCTTT.

This chain joins TRBV5-1 and TRBJ2-1; 7 bases map to TRBD1. Trimming removed 2 bases from V and 7 bases from J; junction bases left unmatched: 0. Germline V gene lookup returns CDR1 SGHRS and CDR2 YFSETQ. The CDR3 sequence is 12 residues long. CDR3 in DNA: TGCGCCAGCAGCTTACAGGGGAATGAGCAGTTCTTC. It specifies CASSLQGNEQFF.

The sample holds one count of this clone. The gene calls are TRBV7-3 and TRBJ2-2, with 8 positions matching TRBD2. J lost 3 bases, V lost 6 bases, and 6 bases had no gene match. The CDR3 spans 15 residues. CDR1 is SGHTA and CDR2 is FQGTGA in the germline V gene. CDR3 DNA sequence: TGTGCCAGCAGTTCGACAGCGGGGGACACCGGGGAGCTGTTTTTT. Translating it yields CASSSTAGDTGELFF.